These 6 T cell receptor beta chains share one sample of origin, sequenced in a study of ipilimumab plus nivolumab after autologous stem cell transplantation. The table came from immunoSEQ multiplex PCR; TCRdb's copy has only in-frame clones and leaves some out. The table lists about 10,000 clones, over 60% of them singletons. The sequencing here drew on PBMCs, taken in a trial of ipilimumab plus nivolumab as post-transplant consolidation. These receptors originate from a female donor with multiple myeloma.

The chain uses TRBV27 and TRBJ1-6, with D unclear. The V end lost 6 bases, the J end lost 10 bases, and 10 bases lay between the germline ends. The CDR3 contains 12 residues. The germline V gene encodes CDR1 MNHEY and CDR2 SMNVEV (reference sequence). CDR3 bases: TGTGCCAGCAGCCTCGGTACGTCACCCCTCCACTTT. Translation gives CASSLGTSPLHF.

The DNA for the CDR3 is TGTGCCAGCAGCGACGCCATTACTAGCGAGAGCTCCTACAATGAGCAGTTCTTC. Its translation: CASSDAITSESSYNEQFF. The V gene is TRBV9, the J gene TRBJ2-1; TRBD2 agrees at 7 bases. Germline values: CDR1 SGDLS, CDR2 YYNGEE. V lost 3 bases, J lost 0 bases, and 12 bases stayed unmatched. This CDR3 has 18 residues.

This CDR3 is CASSPGTGGENEKLFF. The CDR3 DNA is TGTGCCAGCAGCCCCGGGACAGGGGGCGAGAATGAAAAACTGTTTTTT. The gene calls are TRBV11-2 and TRBJ1-4; 12 bases line up with TRBD1. This CDR3 is built from 16 residues. Germline CDR1 and CDR2: SGHAT and FQNNGV. The V segment lost 5 bases and the J segment 5 bases; nucleotides outside the gene matches: 6.

V is TRBV7-6 and J is TRBJ1-1, with 9 bases fitting TRBD1. The CDR3 has 15 amino acids. The V and J ends lost 5 bases and 11 bases, in that order; junction bases with no gene match: 15. Per germline, CDR1 SGHVS and CDR2 FNYEAQ. This chain's CDR3 is CASSQVGQGRLGAFF. The CDR3 DNA follows: TGTGCCAGCAGCCAGGTGGGACAGGGAAGGTTAGGGGCTTTCTTT.

Judged by abundance, this clone is large (0.1 to 1%). CDR3 nucleotides: TGTGCCAGCAGCTTGGCCTCGGAAAACGAGCAGTACTTC. Residues: CASSLASENEQYF. V usage is TRBV5-4 and J usage is TRBJ2-7, with no clear D. Trimming took off 0 bases at V and 5 bases at J, with 9 bases between the two ends. The CDR3 has 13 residues. CDR1 and CDR2 (germline): SGHNT, YYREEE (reference sequence).

This chain links TRBV7-8 with TRBJ2-6; TRBD1 or TRBD2 may be the D gene (5 bases each). V lost 0 bases and J 3 bases, leaving 9 bases between the germline ends. The CDR3 length is 16 residues. Germline assignment: CDR1 SGHVS and CDR2 FQNEAQ. The DNA for the CDR3 is TGTGCCAGCAGCTTAGCGGGACGAGGTGGGGCCAACGTCCTGACTTTC. Its protein product is CASSLAGRGGANVLTF.